A single TCR beta chain is shown here with its context. What it binds is not known. This entry is derived from a study of CD8+CD57+ T cells in acquired aplastic anemia. Looking at the study overall: Across the sorted CD4+ and CD8+ cells, DNA amounts averaged approximately 3.1 ug. Healthy donor CD4+ samples were sequenced to a depth that averaged about 10.8 million reads.

Points from the study as a whole: In common between the patients and the controls were around 30 CD8+ CDR3 sequences.

Profiles of TCR beta VDJ and CDR3 were generated from a genomic DNA template. TCRdb fed the reads into MiXCR, producing one record per CDR3 protein. The sample holds tens of thousands of distinct CDR3 sequences, roughly 77% seen once. From germline, CDR1 is LNHDA and CDR2 SQIVND (reference sequence). Trimming left V 3 bases short and J 3 bases short, with 9 bases between. This CDR3 has 13 amino acids. This sequence was found in a human donor in good health, serving as a control. The sample comprised sorted CD4+, CD8+, or CD8+CD57+ T cells (not recorded which) from PBMCs. This chain uses TRBV19 with TRBJ2-7; D is uncertain. CDR3 protein: CASSIGRYYEQYF. The CDR3 region has the DNA TGTGCCAGTAGTATTGGACGGTACTACGAGCAGTACTTC.